This T cell receptor (beta chain) was recovered during a study of blood T cell repertoires in COVID-19. V was pared by 5 bases and J by 7 bases, with 11 bases between. Germline CDR1 and CDR2: SEHNR and FQNEAQ (reference sequence). The CDR3 has 12 residues. The table came from immunoSEQ multiplex PCR; TCRdb's copy has only in-frame clones and leaves some out. Of about 26,000 clones detected, around 61% appear once; the ten largest clones hold 6% to 8%. Sequencing was carried out using peripheral blood. This clonotype originated in a man aged 55-75 years with active or convalescent COVID-19. The chain recombines TRBV7-9 with TRBJ1-2, with D possibly TRBD1 on 5 matching bases. CDR3 DNA: TGTGCCAGCAGCCCAGACAGTGGTGGCTACACCTTC. Encoded protein: CASSPDSGGYTF.